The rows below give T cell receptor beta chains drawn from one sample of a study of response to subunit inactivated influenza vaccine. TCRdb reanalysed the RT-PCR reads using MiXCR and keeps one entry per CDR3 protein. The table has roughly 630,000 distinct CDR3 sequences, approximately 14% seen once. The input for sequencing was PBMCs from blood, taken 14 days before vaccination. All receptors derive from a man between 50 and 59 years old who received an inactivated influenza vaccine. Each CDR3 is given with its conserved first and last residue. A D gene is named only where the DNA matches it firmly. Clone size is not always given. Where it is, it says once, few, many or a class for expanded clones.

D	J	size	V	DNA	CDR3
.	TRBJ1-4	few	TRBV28	TGTGCCAGCAGTTTGGGAGGGGCCGAAAAACTGTTTTTT	CASSLGGAEKLFF
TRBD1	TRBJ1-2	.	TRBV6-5	TGTGCCAGCAGTACCCGACAGGGATATTATGGCTACACCTTC	CASSTRQGYYGYTF
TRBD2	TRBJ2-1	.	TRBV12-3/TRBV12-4	TGTGCCAGCAGGATCGGGACTACCTACAATGAGCAGTTCTTC	CASRIGTTYNEQFF
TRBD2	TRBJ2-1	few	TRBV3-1	TGTGCCAGCAGCCGGGAACTGGGACTAGCGGGAGGCGATGAGCAGTTCTTC	CASSRELGLAGGDEQFF
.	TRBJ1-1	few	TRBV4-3	TGCGCCAGCAGACAGCGAACGGACACTGAAGCTTTCTTT	CASRQRTDTEAFF
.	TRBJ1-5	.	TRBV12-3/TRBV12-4	TGTGCCAGCAGTTTAACAGGGAACGGCTTTCAGCCCCAGCATTTT	CASSLTGNGFQPQHF
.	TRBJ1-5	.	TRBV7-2	TGTGCCAGCAGCCGGGGGGCAGGGTTCGAACAGCCCCAGCATTTT	CASSRGAGFEQPQHF
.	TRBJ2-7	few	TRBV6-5	TGTGCCAGCAGTTACTCGCCAGAAAGCTCCTACGAGCAGTACTTC	CASSYSPESSYEQYF
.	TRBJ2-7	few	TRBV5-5	TGTGCCAGCAGTCCTGCCGGGACAACCACCTACGAGCAGTACTTC	CASSPAGTTTYEQYF
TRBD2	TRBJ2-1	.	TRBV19	TGTGCCAGTAGTATCTGGGGGGCTAGCGGGAGCTCCTACAATGAGCAGTTCTTC	CASSIWGASGSSYNEQFF
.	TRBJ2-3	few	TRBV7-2	TGTGCCAGCAGCTTAGGGGCCTTGTGGGATACGCAGTATTTT	CASSLGALWDTQYF
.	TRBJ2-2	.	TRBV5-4	TGTGCCAGCAGAACGACTCAGGGGATCGGGACCGGGGAGCTGTTTTTT	CASRTTQGIGTGELFF
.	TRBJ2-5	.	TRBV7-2	TGTGCCAGCACCCAGAGGACGTACCAAGAGACCCAGTACTTC	CASTQRTYQETQYF
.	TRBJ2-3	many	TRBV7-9	TGTGCCAGCGTGAAGGGGGGGGGAGCGGATACGCAGTATTTT	CASVKGGGADTQYF
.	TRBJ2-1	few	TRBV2	TGTGCCAGCAGAAAAGGGCGACAGGACTCCTACAATGAGCAGTTCTTC	CASRKGRQDSYNEQFF
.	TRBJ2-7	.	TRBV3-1	TGTGCCAGCAGCCAAGTCCGCCCCTACGAGCAGTACTTC	CASSQVRPYEQYF
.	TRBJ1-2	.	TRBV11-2	TGTGCCAGCAGCTTAATGCAGAGTGTCTATGGCTACACCTTC	CASSLMQSVYGYTF
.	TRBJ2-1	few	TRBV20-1	TGCAGTGCTAGCGACAAAAGAACTAGTCTAGCTTACAATGAGCAGTTCTTC	CSASDKRTSLAYNEQFF
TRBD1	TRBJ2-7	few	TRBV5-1	TGCGCCAGCGTTTACTGGACAGGGAGAGCATACGAGCAGTACTTC	CASVYWTGRAYEQYF
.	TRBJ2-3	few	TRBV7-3	TGTGCCAGCAGCAGATCAGGGCCAGATACGCAGTATTTT	CASSRSGPDTQYF
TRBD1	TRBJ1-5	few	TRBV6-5	TGTGCCAGCAGTTACGAGCGGGTTGGGACAGGGGGCAATCAGCCCCAGCATTTT	CASSYERVGTGGNQPQHF
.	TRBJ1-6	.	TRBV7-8	TGTGCCAGCAGGCCTTCTTATGGTCTACCGACCTATAATTCACCCCTCCACTTT	CASRPSYGLPTYNSPLHF
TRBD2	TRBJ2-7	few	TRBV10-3	TGTGCCACCCATAGCGGGGGGACCACCTACGAGCAGTACTTC	CATHSGGTTYEQYF
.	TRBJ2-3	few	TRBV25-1	TGTGCCAGCAGTGAAGGGGGGTCTAATACAGATACGCAGTATTTT	CASSEGGSNTDTQYF
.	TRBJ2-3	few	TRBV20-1	TGCAGTGCTATCCCAACCCTTTCTAGCACAGATACGCAGTATTTT	CSAIPTLSSTDTQYF
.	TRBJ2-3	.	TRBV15	TGTGCCACCAGCGGAGACAGCACAGATACGCAGTATTTT	CATSGDSTDTQYF
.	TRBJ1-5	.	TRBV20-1	TGCAGTGCGAAGGCTGCGTACCACGGTCGGAGCAATCAGCCCCAGCATTTT	CSAKAAYHGRSNQPQHF
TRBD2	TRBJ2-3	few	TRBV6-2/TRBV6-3	TGTGCCAGCAGTTACCCTAGCGGGGGGGCCAACACAGATACGCAGTATTTT	CASSYPSGGANTDTQYF
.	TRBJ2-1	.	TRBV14	TGTGCCAGCAGCCACTTACCGGGATTGGGCTACAATGAGCAGTTCTTC	CASSHLPGLGYNEQFF
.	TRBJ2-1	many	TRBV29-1	TGCAGCGTGGGGGCCTACAATGAGCAGTTCTTC	CSVGAYNEQFF
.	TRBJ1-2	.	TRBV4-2	TGTGCCAGCAGCCAAGATCAGGACGGATTCTATGGCTACACCTTC	CASSQDQDGFYGYTF
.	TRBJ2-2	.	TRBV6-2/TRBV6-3	TGTGCTACCCGAGACGACAGGGACTACACCGGGGAGCTGTTTTTT	CATRDDRDYTGELFF
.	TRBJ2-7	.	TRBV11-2	TGTGCCAGCTCAGAACCGGGAACGTACGAGCAGTACTTC	CASSEPGTYEQYF
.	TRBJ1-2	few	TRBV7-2	TGTGCCAGCAGCCCCCTCGGGGGAGGAAACTATGGCTACACCTTC	CASSPLGGGNYGYTF
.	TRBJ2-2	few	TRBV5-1	TGCGCCAGCAGCTATGGTAGCGGACCGAACACCGGGGAGCTGTTTTTT	CASSYGSGPNTGELFF
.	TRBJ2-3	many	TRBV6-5	TGTGCCAGCAGTTACGTGGGGGGGGCGACAGATACGCAGTATTTT	CASSYVGGATDTQYF
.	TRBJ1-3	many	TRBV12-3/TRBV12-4	TGTGCCTGCCGGGGCTCTGGAAACACCATATATTTT	CACRGSGNTIYF
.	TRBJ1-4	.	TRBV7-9	TGTGCCAGCAGCTTAGATGCTGGGGGCCATAGGGAAAAACTGTTTTTT	CASSLDAGGHREKLFF
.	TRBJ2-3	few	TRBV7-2	TGTGCCAGCAGCTCGGGGCCCCTCACAGATACGCAGTATTTT	CASSSGPLTDTQYF